Presented here are 9 T cell receptor beta chains from one specimen sequenced in a study of chemoradiotherapy in HPV16-positive cancers. Clones were read by immunoSEQ multiplex PCR, and TCRdb kept only the in-frame ones, dropping some. This table holds approximately 35,000 clones, approximately 90% found once. Source: blood, taken from a patient who underwent chemoradiotherapy. Receptors originate from a human donor with HPV-associated anogenital cancer.

CDR3 bases: TGTGCCAGCTCGGCTGATTATAGCAATCAGCCCCAGCATTTT. Its translation: CASSADYSNQPQHF. The chain is built from TRBV18 and TRBJ1-5; D is undetermined. Germline V gene sequence: CDR1 KGHSH, CDR2 LQKENI. V lost 6 bases and J 0 bases, leaving 9 bases between the germline ends. The CDR3 is 14 amino acids.

The V call is TRBV7-2, the J call TRBJ1-1; D is ambiguous. This CDR3 region has 13 residues. The germline gives CDR1 SGHTA, CDR2 FQGNSA. V lost 5 bases and J lost 1, with 8 bases in between. The CDR3 coding sequence is TGTGCCAGCAGCCCTACACGGAACACTGAAGCTTTCTTT. Its translation is CASSPTRNTEAFF.

V and J are TRBV5-1 and TRBJ1-5; possibly TRBD1 for D (5 bases). The CDR3 is made up of 14 amino acids. Trimming took 2 bases from V and 3 from J, leaving 9 bases between them. Per germline, CDR1 SGHRS and CDR2 YFSETQ. CDR3 coding DNA: TGCGCCAGCAGCTTCGTAGGGGACAATCAGCCCCAGCATTTT. Protein: CASSFVGDNQPQHF.

The V and J genes are TRBV29-1 and TRBJ1-2; D unclear. Germline CDR1 SQVTM, CDR2 ANQGSEA. The CDR3 is 15 amino acids. V was trimmed by 0 bases and J by 4 bases, leaving 15 bases between them. Here the CDR3 reads CSVEDLASRSYGYTF. The CDR3 bases are TGCAGCGTTGAAGATCTGGCATCCCGGAGCTATGGCTACACCTTC.

In this sample, this clone turned up a few times. This sequence joins TRBV5-5 and TRBJ1-2, with D possibly being TRBD1 (6 bases). V lost 0 bases to trimming and J lost 7 bases, with 13 bases between them. CDR3 length: 14 residues. CDR1 SGHKS and CDR2 YYEKEE come from the germline V gene (reference sequence). CDR3 protein: CASSLVTLRGGYTF. CDR3 DNA sequence: TGTGCCAGCAGCTTGGTAACACTCAGGGGTGGCTACACCTTC.

This chain connects TRBV21-1 to TRBJ1-1. TRBV21-1 is shown as a pseudogene. This CDR3 contains 13 residues. Here the CDR3 DNA reads TGTGCCAGCAGCAAAAGAGGGGACACTGAAGCTTTCTTT. Amino acids: CASSKRGDTEAFF.

The chain uses TRBV30 and TRBJ2-5; 8 nucleotides agree with TRBD2. Gene TRBJ2-7 matches the end of the DNA better, so the J call may be wrong. The CDR3 has 13 residues. Germline V gives CDR1 GTSNPN, CDR2 SVGIG (reference sequence). CDR3 sequence: CAWSPGGAVEQYF. CDR3 sequence (DNA): TGTGCCTGGAGCCCCGGGGGGGCCGTCGAGCAGTACTTC.

The chain employs TRBV9 and TRBJ2-2, with unresolved D. V was cut by 6 bases and J by 4 bases, with 7 bases left in between. The CDR3 sequence is 12 residues long. The germline V gene encodes CDR1 SGDLS and CDR2 YYNGEE. The CDR3 DNA follows: TGTGCCAGCAAGTCAGGCACCGGGGAGCTGTTTTTT. This codes for CASKSGTGELFF.

The rearrangement joins TRBV7-2 to TRBJ2-1; 11 nucleotides line up with TRBD1. The CDR3 is 16 amino acids. Germline trimming cut 4 bases from V and 3 bases from J; bases unmatched to any gene: 5. Germline CDR1 reads SGHTA; CDR2 reads FQGNSA. The CDR3 DNA sequence: TGTGCCAGCAGCTCGGGACAGGGGGAAAACTACAATGAGCAGTTCTTC. It specifies CASSSGQGENYNEQFF.